This T cell receptor (beta chain) was captured in a study of T cell responses to AZD1222 COVID-19 vaccine. Turning to this clone: Its target is unknown.

The CDR3 covers 14 residues. Germline V gene sequence: CDR1 ENHRY, CDR2 SYGVKD. V lost 5 bases to trimming and J lost 5 bases, with 10 bases between them. Regarding the study as a whole: White British donors predominated, females outnumbered males, and clonal diversity was possibly underestimated. Repertoire samples came only from after the peak T cell response. Baseline seropositives among AZD1222 recipients totaled only six or seven. The CD4 TCRs associated with vaccination extended across spike and predominated at 160-218 and 743-854.

Profiled with immunoSEQ multiplex PCR; TCRdb holds only in-frame clones, not every one. The table has 130,000 or so clones, approximately 91% seen once. This sequence was found in an adult who received the AZD1222 COVID-19 vaccine. The sequenced sample was peripheral blood, obtained 28 days after the second AZD1222 dose. This rearrangement joins TRBV10-3 to TRBJ1-6; maybe TRBD1 (6 bases). DNA for the CDR3: TGTGCCATCAGTCTGGGACAAGATAATTCACCCCTCCACTTT. This translates into CAISLGQDNSPLHF.